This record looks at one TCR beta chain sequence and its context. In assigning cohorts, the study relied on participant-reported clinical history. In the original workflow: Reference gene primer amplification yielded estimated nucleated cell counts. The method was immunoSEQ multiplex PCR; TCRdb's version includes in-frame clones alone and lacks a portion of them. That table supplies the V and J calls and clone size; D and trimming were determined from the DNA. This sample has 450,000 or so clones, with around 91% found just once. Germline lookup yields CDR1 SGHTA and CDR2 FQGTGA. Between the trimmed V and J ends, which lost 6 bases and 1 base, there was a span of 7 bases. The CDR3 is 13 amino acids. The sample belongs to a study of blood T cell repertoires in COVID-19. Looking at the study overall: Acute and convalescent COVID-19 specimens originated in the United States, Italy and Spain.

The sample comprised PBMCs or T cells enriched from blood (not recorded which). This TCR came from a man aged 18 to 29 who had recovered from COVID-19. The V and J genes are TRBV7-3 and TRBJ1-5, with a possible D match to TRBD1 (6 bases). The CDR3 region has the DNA TGTGCCAGCAGTCAGGGGAGCAATCAGCCCCAGCATTTT. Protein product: CASSQGSNQPQHF.